The T cell receptor (beta chain) described here comes from a study of STAT5B mutations in CD4+ large granular lymphocyte leukemia. Study-level results: Data were not HLA-matched across samples.

A single count supports this clone. Its antigen is unidentified. This was a survey-level run. Generated by immunoSEQ multiplex PCR, the TCRdb table keeps only in-frame clones and is missing some. The sample includes around 30,000 clones, roughly 76% seen only once; the top ten take more than 2%. The TCR comes from a human donor in good health. Material: CD4+ T cells from blood buffy coats.

The CDR3 DNA follows: TGTGCCATCAGTGAGTCCCAGGGACAGGGGGTATTTCCCTCCTACGAGCAGTACTTC. It is translated as CAISESQGQGVFPSYEQYF. The chain carries TRBV10-3 and TRBJ2-7, with 11 nucleotides matching TRBD1. After removal of 0 bases from V and 0 bases from J, the junction contained 10 bases not matched to a gene. CDR3 size: 19 residues. Germline CDR1 and CDR2: ENHRY and SYGVKD.